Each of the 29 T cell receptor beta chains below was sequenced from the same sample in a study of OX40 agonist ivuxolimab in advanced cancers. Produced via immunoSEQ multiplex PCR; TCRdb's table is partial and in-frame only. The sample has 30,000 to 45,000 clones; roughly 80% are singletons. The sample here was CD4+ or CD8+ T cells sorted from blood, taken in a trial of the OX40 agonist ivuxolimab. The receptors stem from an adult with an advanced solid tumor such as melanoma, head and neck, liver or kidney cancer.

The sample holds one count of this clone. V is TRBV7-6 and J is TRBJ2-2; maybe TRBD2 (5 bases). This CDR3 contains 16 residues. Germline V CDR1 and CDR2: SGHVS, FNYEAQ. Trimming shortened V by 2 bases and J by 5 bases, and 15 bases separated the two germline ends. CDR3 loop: CASSLRERPGTGELFF. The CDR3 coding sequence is TGTGCCAGCAGCTTAAGGGAACGTCCGGGAACCGGGGAGCTGTTTTTT.

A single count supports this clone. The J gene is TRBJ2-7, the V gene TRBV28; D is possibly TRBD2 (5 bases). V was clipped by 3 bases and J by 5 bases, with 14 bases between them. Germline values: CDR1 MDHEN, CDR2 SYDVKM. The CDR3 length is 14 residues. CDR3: CASSLAAGGHEQYF. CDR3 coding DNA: TGTGCCAGCAGTTTGGCGGCGGGCGGCCACGAGCAGTACTTC.

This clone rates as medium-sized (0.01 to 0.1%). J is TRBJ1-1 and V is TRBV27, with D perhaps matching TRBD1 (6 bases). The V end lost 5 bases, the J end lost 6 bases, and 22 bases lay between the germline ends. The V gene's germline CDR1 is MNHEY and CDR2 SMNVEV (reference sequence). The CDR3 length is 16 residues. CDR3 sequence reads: CASSPQPGAGRAEAFF. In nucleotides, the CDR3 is TGTGCCAGCAGTCCACAACCAGGGGCCGGTCGGGCTGAAGCTTTCTTT.

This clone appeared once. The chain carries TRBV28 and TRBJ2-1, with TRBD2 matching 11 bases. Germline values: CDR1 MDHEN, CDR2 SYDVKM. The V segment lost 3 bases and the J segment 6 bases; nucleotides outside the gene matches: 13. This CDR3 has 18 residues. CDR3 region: CASSLPVSGRAFGNEQFF. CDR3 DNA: TGTGCCAGCAGTTTGCCCGTTAGCGGGAGGGCCTTTGGCAATGAGCAGTTCTTC.

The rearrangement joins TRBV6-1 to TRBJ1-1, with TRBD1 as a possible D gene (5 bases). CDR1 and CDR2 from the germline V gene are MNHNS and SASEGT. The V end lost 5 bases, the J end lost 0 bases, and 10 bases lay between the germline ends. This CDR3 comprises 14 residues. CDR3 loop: CASSWGSLNTEAFF. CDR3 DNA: TGTGCCAGCAGTTGGGGGAGTTTGAACACTGAAGCTTTCTTT.

DNA for the CDR3: TGTGCCAGCAAAGCGGGAGCCCCAGATACGCAGTATTTT. Its translation is CASKAGAPDTQYF. This rearrangement joins TRBV2 to TRBJ2-3; 8 positions agree with TRBD2. Per germline, CDR1 SNHLY and CDR2 FYNNEI. Germline trimming cut 7 bases from V and 4 bases from J; bases unmatched to any gene: 4. This CDR3 comprises 13 residues.

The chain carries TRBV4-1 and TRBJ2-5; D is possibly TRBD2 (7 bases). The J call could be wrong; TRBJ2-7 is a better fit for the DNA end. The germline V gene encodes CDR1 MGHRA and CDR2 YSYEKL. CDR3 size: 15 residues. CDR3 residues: CASSHLARGAYEQYF. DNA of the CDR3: TGCGCCAGCAGCCACCTCGCCCGGGGGGCATACGAGCAGTACTTC.

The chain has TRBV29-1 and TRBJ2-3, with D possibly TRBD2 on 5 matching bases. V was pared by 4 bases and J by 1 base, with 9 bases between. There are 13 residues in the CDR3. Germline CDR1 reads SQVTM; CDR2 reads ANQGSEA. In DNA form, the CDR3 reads TGCAGCGTTGTTCCAGCGGGCACAGATACGCAGTATTTT. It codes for CSVVPAGTDTQYF.

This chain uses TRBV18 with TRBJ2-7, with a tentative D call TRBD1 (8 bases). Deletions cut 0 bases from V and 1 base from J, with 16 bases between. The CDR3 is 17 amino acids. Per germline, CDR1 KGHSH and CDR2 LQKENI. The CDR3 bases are TGTGCCAGCTCACCACCGGGGGGGACAGGAGTGTCCTACGAGCAGTACTTC. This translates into CASSPPGGTGVSYEQYF.

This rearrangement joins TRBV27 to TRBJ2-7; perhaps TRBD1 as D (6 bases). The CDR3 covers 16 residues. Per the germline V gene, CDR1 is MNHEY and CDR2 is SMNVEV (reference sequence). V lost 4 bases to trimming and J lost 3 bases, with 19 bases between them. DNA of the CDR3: TGTGCCAGCAGTTCCTCCTGGGGGACACTGGACTACGAGCAGTACTTC. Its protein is CASSSSWGTLDYEQYF.

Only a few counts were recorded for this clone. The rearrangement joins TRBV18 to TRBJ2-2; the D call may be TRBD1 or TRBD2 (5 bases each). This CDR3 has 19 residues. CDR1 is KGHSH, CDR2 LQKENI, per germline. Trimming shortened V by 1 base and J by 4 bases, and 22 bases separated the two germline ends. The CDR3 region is CASSPLPTYGGSGTGELFF. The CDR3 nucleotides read TGTGCCAGCTCACCACTCCCAACCTATGGGGGATCCGGCACCGGGGAGCTGTTTTTT. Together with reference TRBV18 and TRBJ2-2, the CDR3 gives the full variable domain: NAGVMQNPRHLVRRRGQEARLRCSPMKGHSHVYWYRQLPEEGLKFMVYLQKENIIDESGMPKERFSAEFPKEGPSILRIQQVVRGDSAAYFCASSPLPTYGGSGTGELFFGEGSRLTVL.

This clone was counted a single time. The CDR3 DNA reads TGTGCCAGCAGGGGACAGGGTTCCCTCTACGAGCAGTACTTC. Translation gives CASRGQGSLYEQYF. The genes are TRBV2 and TRBJ2-5; 9 nucleotides align to TRBD1. The end of the DNA aligns better with TRBJ2-7, so the J call may be wrong. The germline CDR1 and CDR2 sequences are SNHLY and FYNNEI. This CDR3 spans 14 amino acids.

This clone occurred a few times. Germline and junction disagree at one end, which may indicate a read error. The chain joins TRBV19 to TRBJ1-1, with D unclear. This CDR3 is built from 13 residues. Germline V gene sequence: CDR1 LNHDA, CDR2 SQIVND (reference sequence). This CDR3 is CASRSHMKTEAFF. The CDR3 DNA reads TGTGCCAGTAGGAGCCACATGAAGACTGAAGCTTTCTTT.

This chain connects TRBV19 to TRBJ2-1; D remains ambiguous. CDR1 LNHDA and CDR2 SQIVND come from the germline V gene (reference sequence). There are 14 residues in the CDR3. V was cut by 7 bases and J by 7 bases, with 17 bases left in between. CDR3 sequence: CASKIYDDGNEQFF. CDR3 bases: TGTGCCAGTAAAATCTACGACGATGGAAATGAGCAGTTCTTC.

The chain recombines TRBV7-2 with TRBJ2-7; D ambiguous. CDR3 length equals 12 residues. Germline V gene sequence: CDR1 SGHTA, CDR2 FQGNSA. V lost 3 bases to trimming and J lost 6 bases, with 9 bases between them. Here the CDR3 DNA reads TGTGCCAGCAGCTTCCCGTCCCCCGAGCAGTACTTC. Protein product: CASSFPSPEQYF.

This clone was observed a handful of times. This CDR3 is CASSFHRRYSDYNSPLHF. CDR3 nucleotides: TGTGCCAGCAGTTTCCATCGCCGCTACAGCGACTATAATTCACCCCTCCACTTT. This rearrangement joins TRBV28 to TRBJ1-6; D remains ambiguous. CDR3 size: 18 residues. CDR1 is MDHEN and CDR2 is SYDVKM in the germline V gene. V was cut by 3 bases and J by 3 bases, with 18 bases left in between.

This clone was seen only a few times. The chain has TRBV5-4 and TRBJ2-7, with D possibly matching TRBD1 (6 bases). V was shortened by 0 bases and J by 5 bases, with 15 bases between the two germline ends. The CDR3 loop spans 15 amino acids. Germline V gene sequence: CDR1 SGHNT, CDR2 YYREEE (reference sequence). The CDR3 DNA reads TGTGCCAGCAGCTTGGCCGGGACACCAACCCACGAGCAGTACTTC. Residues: CASSLAGTPTHEQYF.

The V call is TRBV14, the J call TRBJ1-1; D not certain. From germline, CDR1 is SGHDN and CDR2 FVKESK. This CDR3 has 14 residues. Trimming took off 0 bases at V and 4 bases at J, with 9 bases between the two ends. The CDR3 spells CASSQDHGITEAFF. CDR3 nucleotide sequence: TGTGCCAGCAGCCAAGACCACGGCATCACTGAAGCTTTCTTT.

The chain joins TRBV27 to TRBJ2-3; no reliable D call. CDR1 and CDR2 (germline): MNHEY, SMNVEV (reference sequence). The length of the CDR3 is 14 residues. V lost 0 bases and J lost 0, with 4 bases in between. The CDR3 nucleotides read TGTGCCAGCAGTTTATCGGATAGCACAGATACGCAGTATTTT. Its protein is CASSLSDSTDTQYF.

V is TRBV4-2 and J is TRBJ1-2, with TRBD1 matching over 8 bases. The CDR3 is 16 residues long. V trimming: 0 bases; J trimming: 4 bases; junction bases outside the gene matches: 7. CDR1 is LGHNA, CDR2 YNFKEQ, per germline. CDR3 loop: CASSQDMQGAVYGYTF. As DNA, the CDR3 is TGTGCCAGCAGCCAAGATATGCAGGGGGCGGTCTATGGCTACACCTTC.

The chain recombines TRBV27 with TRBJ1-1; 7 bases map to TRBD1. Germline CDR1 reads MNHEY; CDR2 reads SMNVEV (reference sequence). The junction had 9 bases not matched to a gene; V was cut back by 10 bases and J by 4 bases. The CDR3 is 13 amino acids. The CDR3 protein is CAIRGGLGTEAFF. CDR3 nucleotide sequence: TGTGCCATCAGGGGGGGGCTGGGCACTGAAGCTTTCTTT.

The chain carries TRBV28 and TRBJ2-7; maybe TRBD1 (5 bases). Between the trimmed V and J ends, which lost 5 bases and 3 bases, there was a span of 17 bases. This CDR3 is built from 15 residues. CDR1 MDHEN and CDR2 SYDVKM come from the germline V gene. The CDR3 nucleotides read TGTGCCAGCAGTCCTAGGTTCAGGGTCCACTACGAGCAGTACTTC. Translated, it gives CASSPRFRVHYEQYF. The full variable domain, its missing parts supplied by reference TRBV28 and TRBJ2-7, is DVKVTQSSRYLVKRTGEKVFLECVQDMDHENMFWYRQDPGLGLRLIYFSYDVKMKEKGDIPEGYSVSREKKERFSLILESASTNQTSMYLCASSPRFRVHYEQYFGPGTRLTVT.

CDR3 amino acids: CASSPRGVAGDEQYF. The CDR3 DNA follows: TGTGCCAGCTCACCCCGCGGGGTAGCGGGAGACGAGCAGTACTTC. The chain couples TRBV18 to TRBJ2-7; 9 bases line up with TRBD2. The V gene's germline CDR1 is KGHSH and CDR2 LQKENI. There are 15 residues in the CDR3. V shed 3 bases, J shed 5 bases, and the junction held 8 bases outside the gene matches.

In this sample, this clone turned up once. CDR3: CASSIQSNQPQHF. Written as DNA, the CDR3 is TGTGCCAGTAGTATTCAGAGCAATCAGCCCCAGCATTTT. The J gene is TRBJ1-5, the V gene TRBV19; D gene ambiguous. This CDR3 region has 13 residues. Per the germline V gene, CDR1 is LNHDA and CDR2 is SQIVND (reference sequence). Between the trimmed V and J ends, which lost 3 bases and 1 base, there was a span of 4 bases.

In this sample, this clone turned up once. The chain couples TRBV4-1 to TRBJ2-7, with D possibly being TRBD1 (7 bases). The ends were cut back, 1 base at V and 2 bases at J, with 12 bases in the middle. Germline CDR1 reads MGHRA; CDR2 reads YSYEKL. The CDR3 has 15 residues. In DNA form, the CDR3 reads TGCGCCAGCAGCCAAGGACAGGGAGGTACCTACGAGCAGTACTTC. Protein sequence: CASSQGQGGTYEQYF.

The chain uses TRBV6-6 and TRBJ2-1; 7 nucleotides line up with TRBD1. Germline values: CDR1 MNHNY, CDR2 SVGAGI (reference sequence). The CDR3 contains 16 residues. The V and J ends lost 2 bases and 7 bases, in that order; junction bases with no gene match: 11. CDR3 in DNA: TGTGCCAGCAGTTACGGCACAGGGGTGCTTTTAAATGAGCAGTTCTTC. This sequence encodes CASSYGTGVLLNEQFF.

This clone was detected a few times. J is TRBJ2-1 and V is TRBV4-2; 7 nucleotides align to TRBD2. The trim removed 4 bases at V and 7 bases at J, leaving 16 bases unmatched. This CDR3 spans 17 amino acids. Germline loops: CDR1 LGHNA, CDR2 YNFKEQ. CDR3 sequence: CASSRAAKSGGANEQFF. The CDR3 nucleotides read TGTGCCAGCAGCCGAGCTGCCAAATCGGGAGGAGCGAATGAGCAGTTCTTC.

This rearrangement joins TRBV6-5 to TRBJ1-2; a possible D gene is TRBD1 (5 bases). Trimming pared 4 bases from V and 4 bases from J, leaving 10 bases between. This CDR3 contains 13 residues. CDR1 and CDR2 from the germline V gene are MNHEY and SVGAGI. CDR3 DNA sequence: TGTGCCAGCAGTTCCCGGGGCGGCTATGGCTACACCTTC. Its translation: CASSSRGGYGYTF.

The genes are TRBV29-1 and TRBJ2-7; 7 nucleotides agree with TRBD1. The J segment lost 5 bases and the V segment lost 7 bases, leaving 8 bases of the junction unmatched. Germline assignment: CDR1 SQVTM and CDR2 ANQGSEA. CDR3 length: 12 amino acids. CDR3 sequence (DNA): TGCAGCGCTCTACAGGGGAGAAACGAGCAGTACTTC. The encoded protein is CSALQGRNEQYF.